The 10 T cell receptor beta chains below were found in one sample sequenced in a study of ipilimumab plus nivolumab after autologous stem cell transplantation (dated by TCRdb to the early 2020s). Receptor libraries were prepared by the immunoSEQ multiplex PCR assay. Here the immuneACCESS table is served through TCRdb, limited to in-frame sequences with V and J called. Missing clones are a known gap in these copies; in checked studies unresolved V genes cover under half, and the rest lacks a known reason. Counted in this sample were under 20,000 clones; 65% to 80% of them appeared once. 35% to 45% of the sample comes from the top ten. The specimen was PBMCs, collected in a trial of ipilimumab plus nivolumab as post-transplant consolidation. These receptors all stem from a male donor with diffuse large B-cell lymphoma.

On this clone: The junction departs from the called germline gene at one end, perhaps through a read error. The J gene is TRBJ1-1, the V gene TRBV11-1; TRBD1 matches at 7 bases. The V gene's germline CDR1 is SGHAT and CDR2 FQDESV (reference sequence). CDR3 size: 13 residues. The CDR3 here is CASRLGGNTEAFF. The CDR3 region has the DNA TGTGCCAGCAGGTTAGGGGGCAACACTGAAGCTTTCTTT.

This CDR3 is CASSPKRREGPADTQYF. The CDR3, as DNA: TGTGCCAGCTCACCAAAAAGGCGGGAGGGCCCTGCAGATACGCAGTATTTT. This chain joins TRBV18 and TRBJ2-3; 9 bases are shared with TRBD2. V shed 2 bases, J shed 4 bases, and the junction held 10 bases outside the gene matches. This CDR3 region has 17 residues. Germline values: CDR1 KGHSH, CDR2 LQKENI.

The chain joins TRBV5-8 to TRBJ2-3, with TRBD2 matching over 11 bases. J lost 3 bases, V lost 0 bases, and 9 bases had no gene match. Germline loops: CDR1 SGHTS, CDR2 YDEGEE. The length of the CDR3 is 18 residues. CDR3 DNA: TGTGCCAGCAGCTTGGCGGTAGCGGGAGGGCTTGGAACAGATACGCAGTATTTT. It is translated as CASSLAVAGGLGTDTQYF.

V usage is TRBV7-9 and J usage is TRBJ2-1; D unclear. Deletions cut 11 bases from V and 5 bases from J, with 22 bases between. The CDR3 covers 15 residues. CDR1 is SEHNR and CDR2 is FQNEAQ in the germline V gene (reference sequence). This chain's CDR3 is CAQTNKGGPNNEQFF. The CDR3 DNA is TGTGCCCAAACTAATAAAGGCGGTCCCAACAATGAGCAGTTCTTC.

The gene calls are TRBV6-5 and TRBJ2-7; TRBD2 agrees at 9 bases. The CDR3 length is 14 residues. V trimming: 5 bases; J trimming: 2 bases; junction bases outside the gene matches: 4. Germline assignment: CDR1 MNHEY and CDR2 SVGAGI. The CDR3 DNA reads TGTGCCAGCAGTCTCCTAGCGGGAACCTACGAGCAGTACTTC. Residues: CASSLLAGTYEQYF.

The count of this clone is one. In nucleotides, the CDR3 is TGTGCCAGCAGTGACCCGGGCAGGGGTAACTATGGCTACACCTTC. Amino acid sequence: CASSDPGRGNYGYTF. The rearrangement uses TRBV2 and TRBJ1-2; possible D gene TRBD1, 6 bases. With 3 bases removed from V and 1 base from J, the gap between germline ends came to 12 bases. From germline, CDR1 is SNHLY and CDR2 FYNNEI. The CDR3 contains 15 residues. The whole variable domain, remainder taken from reference TRBV2 and TRBJ1-2, is EPEVTQTPSHQVTQMGQEVILRCVPISNHLYFYWYRQILGQKVEFLVSFYNNEISEKSEIFDDQFSVERPDGSNFTLKIRSTKLEDSAMYFCASSDPGRGNYGYTFGSGTRLTVV.

V is TRBV7-2 and J is TRBJ2-7; D is possibly TRBD2 (6 bases). The CDR3 spans 14 residues. Trimming removed 7 bases at V and 4 bases at J, with 17 bases between. Germline loops: CDR1 SGHTA, CDR2 FQGNSA. CDR3 bases: TGTGCCAGCATCCGACCGGGACTCATGTACGAGCAGTACTTC. Protein sequence: CASIRPGLMYEQYF. The full variable domain, rest sourced from reference TRBV7-2 and TRBJ2-7, is GAGVSQSPSNKVTEKGKDVELRCDPISGHTALYWYRQSLGQGLEFLIYFQGNSAPDKSGLPSDRFSAERTGGSVSTLTIQRTQQEDSAVYLCASIRPGLMYEQYFGPGTRLTVT.

The chain joins TRBV30 to TRBJ2-7; 12 nucleotides line up with TRBD2. The CDR3 is 17 residues long. The trim removed 1 base at V and 6 bases at J, leaving 13 bases unmatched. Germline V gives CDR1 GTSNPN, CDR2 SVGIG (reference sequence). CDR3 DNA: TGTGCCTGGAGTGAGGGGCCGAGACTAGCGGGAGTACCCGAGCAGTACTTC. Protein product: CAWSEGPRLAGVPEQYF.

The chain carries TRBV9 and TRBJ1-4; 7 bases line up with TRBD1. This CDR3 comprises 14 residues. V gave up 3 bases and J gave up 4 bases; unmatched junction bases: 3. Germline V gene sequence: CDR1 SGDLS, CDR2 YYNGEE. The DNA of the CDR3 is TGTGCCAGCAGCGCCGGGACAGTTAATGAAAAACTGTTTTTT. Translating gives CASSAGTVNEKLFF.

The chain uses TRBV5-5 and TRBJ2-3; D ambiguous. Trimming pared 2 bases from V and 6 bases from J, leaving 16 bases between. Per germline, CDR1 SGHKS and CDR2 YYEKEE (reference sequence). This CDR3 has 15 residues. CDR3 amino acids: CASSFLLSPGDTQYF. For the CDR3, the DNA is TGTGCCAGCAGCTTTCTACTGTCCCCCGGTGATACGCAGTATTTT.